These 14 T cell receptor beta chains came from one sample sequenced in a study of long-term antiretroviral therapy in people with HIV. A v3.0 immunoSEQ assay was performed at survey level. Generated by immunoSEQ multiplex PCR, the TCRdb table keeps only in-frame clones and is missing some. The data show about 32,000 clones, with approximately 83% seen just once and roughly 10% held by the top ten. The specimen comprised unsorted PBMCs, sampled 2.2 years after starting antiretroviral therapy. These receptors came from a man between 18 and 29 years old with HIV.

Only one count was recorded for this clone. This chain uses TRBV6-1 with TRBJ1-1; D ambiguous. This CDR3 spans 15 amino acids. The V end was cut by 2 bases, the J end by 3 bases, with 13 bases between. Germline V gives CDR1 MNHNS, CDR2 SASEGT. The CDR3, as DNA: TGTGCCAGCAGTGAATTGGACCGCTCTTACACTGAAGCTTTCTTT. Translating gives CASSELDRSYTEAFF.

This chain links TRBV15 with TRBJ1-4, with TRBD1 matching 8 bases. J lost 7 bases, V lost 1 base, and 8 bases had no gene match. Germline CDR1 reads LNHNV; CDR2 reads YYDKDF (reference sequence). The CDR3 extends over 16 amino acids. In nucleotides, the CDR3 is TGTGCCACCAGCAGAGGCCAGGTGACAGGGGTTGAAAAACTGTTTTTT. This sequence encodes CATSRGQVTGVEKLFF.

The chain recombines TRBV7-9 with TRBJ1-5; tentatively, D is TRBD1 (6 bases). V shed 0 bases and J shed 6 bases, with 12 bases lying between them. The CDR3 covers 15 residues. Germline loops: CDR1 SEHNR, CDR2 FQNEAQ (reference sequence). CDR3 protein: CASSLAWGAGQPQHF. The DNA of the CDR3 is TGTGCCAGCAGCTTAGCCTGGGGGGCCGGTCAGCCCCAGCATTTT.

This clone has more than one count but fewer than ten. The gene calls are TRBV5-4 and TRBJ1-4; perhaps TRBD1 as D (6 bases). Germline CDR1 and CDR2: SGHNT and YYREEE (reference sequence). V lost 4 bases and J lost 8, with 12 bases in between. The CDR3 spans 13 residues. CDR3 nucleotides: TGTGCCAGCAGCAACCGGACAGCCGAAAAACTGTTTTTT. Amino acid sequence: CASSNRTAEKLFF.

CDR3 nucleotides: TGTGCCAGCAGTGGACAGGAGGACGCCGGGGAGCTGTTTTTT. Translating it yields CASSGQEDAGELFF. This chain links TRBV25-1 with TRBJ2-2, with a weak D call TRBD1 (6 bases). CDR1 is MGHDK, CDR2 SYGVNS, per germline. The CDR3 has 14 amino acids. V shed 4 bases and J shed 6 bases, with 12 bases lying between them. Supplemented by reference TRBV25-1 and TRBJ2-2, the full variable domain reads EADIYQTPRYLVIGTGKKITLECSQTMGHDKMYWYQQDPGMELHLIHYSYGVNSTEKGDLSSESTVSRIRTEHFPLTLESARPSHTSQYLCASSGQEDAGELFFGEGSRLTVL.

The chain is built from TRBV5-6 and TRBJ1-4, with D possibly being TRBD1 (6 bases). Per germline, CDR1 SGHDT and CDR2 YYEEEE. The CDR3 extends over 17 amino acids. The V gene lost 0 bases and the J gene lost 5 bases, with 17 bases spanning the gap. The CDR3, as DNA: TGTGCCAGCAGCTTGGGACAGGTTTGGATGCTAAATGAAAAACTGTTTTTT. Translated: CASSLGQVWMLNEKLFF.

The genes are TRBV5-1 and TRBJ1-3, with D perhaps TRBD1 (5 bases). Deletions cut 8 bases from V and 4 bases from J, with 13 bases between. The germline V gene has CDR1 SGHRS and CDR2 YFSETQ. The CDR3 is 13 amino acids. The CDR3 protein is CASASGQGNTIYF. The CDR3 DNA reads TGCGCCAGTGCCTCAGGGCAAGGAAACACCATATATTTT. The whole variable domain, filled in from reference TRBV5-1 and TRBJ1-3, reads KAGVTQTPRYLIKTRGQQVTLSCSPISGHRSVSWYQQTPGQGLQFLFEYFSETQRNKGNFPGRFSGRQFSNSRSEMNVSTLELGDSALYLCASASGQGNTIYFGEGSWLTVV.

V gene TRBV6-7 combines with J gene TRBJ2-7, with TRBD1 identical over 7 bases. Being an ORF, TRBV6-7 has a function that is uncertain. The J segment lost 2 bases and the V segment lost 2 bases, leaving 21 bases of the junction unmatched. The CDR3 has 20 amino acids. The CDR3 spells CASSYAKTGWQKEVTYEQYF. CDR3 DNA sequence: TGTGCCAGCAGTTACGCGAAGACAGGGTGGCAAAAGGAGGTGACCTACGAGCAGTACTTC.

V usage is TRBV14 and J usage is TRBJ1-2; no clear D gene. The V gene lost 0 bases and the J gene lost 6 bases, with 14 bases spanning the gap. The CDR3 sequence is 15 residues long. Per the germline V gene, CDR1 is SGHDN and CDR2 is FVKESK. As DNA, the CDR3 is TGTGCCAGCAGCCAAGATTTGGCAACTTACCATGGCTACACCTTC. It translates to CASSQDLATYHGYTF.

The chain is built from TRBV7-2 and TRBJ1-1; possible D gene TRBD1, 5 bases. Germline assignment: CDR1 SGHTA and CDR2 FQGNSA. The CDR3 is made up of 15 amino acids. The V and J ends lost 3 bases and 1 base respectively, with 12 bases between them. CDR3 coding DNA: TGTGCCAGCAGCTTTTCCCCCGGGACGAACACTGAAGCTTTCTTT. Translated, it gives CASSFSPGTNTEAFF.

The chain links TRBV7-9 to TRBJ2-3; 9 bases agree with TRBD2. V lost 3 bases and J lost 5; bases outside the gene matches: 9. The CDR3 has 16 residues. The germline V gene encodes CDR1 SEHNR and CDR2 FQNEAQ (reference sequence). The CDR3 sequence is CASSFTAGGPRDTQYF. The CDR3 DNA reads TGTGCCAGCAGCTTCACCGCGGGGGGGCCGAGAGATACGCAGTATTTT.

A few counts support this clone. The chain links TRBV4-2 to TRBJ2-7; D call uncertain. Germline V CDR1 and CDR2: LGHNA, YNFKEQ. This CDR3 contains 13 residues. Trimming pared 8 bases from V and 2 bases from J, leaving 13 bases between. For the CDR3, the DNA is TGTGCCAGCGGTCGGGCAGGCGCCTACGAGCAGTACTTC. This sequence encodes CASGRAGAYEQYF.

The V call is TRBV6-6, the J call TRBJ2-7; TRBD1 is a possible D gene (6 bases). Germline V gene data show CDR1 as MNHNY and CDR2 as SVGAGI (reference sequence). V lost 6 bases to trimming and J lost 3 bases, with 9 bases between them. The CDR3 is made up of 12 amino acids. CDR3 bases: TGTGCCAGCAGCCGGGACAACTACGAGCAGTACTTC. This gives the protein CASSRDNYEQYF.

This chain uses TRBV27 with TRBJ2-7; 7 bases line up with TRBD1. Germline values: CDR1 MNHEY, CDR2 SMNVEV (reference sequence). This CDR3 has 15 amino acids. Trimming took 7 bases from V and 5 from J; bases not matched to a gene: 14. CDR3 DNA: TGTGCCAGCATCTCCTTGACAGGGAAAAGGAACGAGCAGTACTTC. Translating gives CASISLTGKRNEQYF.